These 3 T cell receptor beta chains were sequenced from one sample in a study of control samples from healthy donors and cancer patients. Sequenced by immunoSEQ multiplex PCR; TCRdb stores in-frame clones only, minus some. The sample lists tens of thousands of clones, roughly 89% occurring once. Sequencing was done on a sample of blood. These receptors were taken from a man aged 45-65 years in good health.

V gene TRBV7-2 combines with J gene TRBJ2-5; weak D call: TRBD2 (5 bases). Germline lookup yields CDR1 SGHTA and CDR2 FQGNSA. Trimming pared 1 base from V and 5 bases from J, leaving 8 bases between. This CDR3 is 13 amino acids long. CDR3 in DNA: TGTGCCAGCAGCTTAGGCGGGTTCGAGACCCAGTACTTC. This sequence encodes CASSLGGFETQYF. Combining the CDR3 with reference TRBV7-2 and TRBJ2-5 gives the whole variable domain GAGVSQSPSNKVTEKGKDVELRCDPISGHTALYWYRQSLGQGLEFLIYFQGNSAPDKSGLPSDRFSAERTGGSVSTLTIQRTQQEDSAVYLCASSLGGFETQYFGPGTRLLVL.

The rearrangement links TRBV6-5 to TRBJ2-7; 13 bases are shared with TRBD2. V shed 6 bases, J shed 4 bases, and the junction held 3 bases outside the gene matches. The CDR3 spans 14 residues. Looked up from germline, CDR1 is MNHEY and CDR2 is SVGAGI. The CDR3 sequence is CASSPGLAGYEQYF. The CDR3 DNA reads TGTGCCAGCAGCCCGGGACTAGCGGGGTACGAGCAGTACTTC.

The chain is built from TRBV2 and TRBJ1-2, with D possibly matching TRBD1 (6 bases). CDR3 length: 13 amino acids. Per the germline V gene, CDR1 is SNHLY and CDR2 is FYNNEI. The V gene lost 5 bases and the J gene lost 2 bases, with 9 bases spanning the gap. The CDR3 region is CASSKDSNYGYTF. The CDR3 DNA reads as TGTGCCAGCAGTAAGGACAGCAACTATGGCTACACCTTC.